These 26 T cell receptor beta chains were all obtained from the same sample, sequenced in a study of long-term antiretroviral therapy in people with HIV. Running of the v3.0 immunoSEQ assay took place at survey level. Method: immunoSEQ multiplex PCR; TCRdb's copy keeps in-frame clones and lacks some. The table lists approximately 20,000 clones, just over 75% of them singletons. The sample was unsorted PBMCs, taken 2.2 years after starting antiretroviral therapy. These receptors were obtained from a man aged 50 to 60 with HIV.

This sequence joins TRBV9 and TRBJ2-2, with D uncertain. Trimming shortened V by 0 bases and J by 5 bases, and 5 bases separated the two germline ends. Germline assignment: CDR1 SGDLS and CDR2 YYNGEE. This CDR3 has 13 amino acids. The CDR3 loop is CASSVGGTGELFF. CDR3 DNA: TGTGCCAGCAGCGTAGGGGGAACCGGGGAGCTGTTTTTT.

The gene calls are TRBV2 and TRBJ2-5; D gene uncertain. This CDR3 has 12 residues. V was pared by 6 bases and J by 3 bases, with 8 bases between. Germline V lookup: CDR1 SNHLY, CDR2 FYNNEI. CDR3 protein: CASSLWEETQYF. CDR3 DNA: TGTGCCAGCAGCCTCTGGGAAGAGACCCAGTACTTC.

The chain recombines TRBV18 with TRBJ2-2, with D tentatively TRBD1 (5 bases). Trimming left V 0 bases short and J 1 base short, with 9 bases between. This CDR3 has 16 amino acids. Germline V gene sequence: CDR1 KGHSH, CDR2 LQKENI. DNA for the CDR3: TGTGCCAGCTCACCACCGTTTCAGGGGAACACCGGGGAGCTGTTTTTT. Translation: CASSPPFQGNTGELFF.

This clone was picked up a small number of times. V gene TRBV19 combines with J gene TRBJ2-7; 10 bases map to TRBD1. Trimming took 6 bases from V and 2 from J; bases not matched to a gene: 10. The CDR3 runs 16 residues. Germline V gene data show CDR1 as LNHDA and CDR2 as SQIVND (reference sequence). This CDR3 reads CASSRYAGTGAYEQYF. CDR3 in DNA: TGTGCCAGTAGCCGCTATGCCGGGACAGGGGCCTACGAGCAGTACTTC.

CDR3 in DNA: TGTGCCAGCAGTGAAAACACCATGGCCTACGAGCAGTACTTC. Amino acid sequence: CASSENTMAYEQYF. The chain recombines TRBV6-1 with TRBJ2-7; D is ambiguous. Germline V gives CDR1 MNHNS, CDR2 SASEGT. Trimming removed 2 bases from V and 2 bases from J, with 10 bases in between. The length of the CDR3 is 14 residues.

The chain combines TRBV5-6 with TRBJ1-5, with D possibly matching TRBD1 (5 bases). V gave up 0 bases and J gave up 2 bases, with 12 bases separating them. This CDR3 is 16 amino acids long. CDR1 is SGHDT and CDR2 is YYEEEE in the germline V gene. CDR3 region: CASSLAGGSGNQPQHF. DNA for the CDR3: TGTGCCAGCAGCTTGGCGGGGGGAAGTGGCAATCAGCCCCAGCATTTT.

Only a few counts were recorded for this clone. The gene calls are TRBV9 and TRBJ1-3; D remains unclear. This CDR3 region has 15 residues. Per germline, CDR1 SGDLS and CDR2 YYNGEE. V lost 4 bases to trimming and J lost 3 bases, with 14 bases between them. The CDR3 DNA reads as TGTGCCAGCAGCCCCATTGGTTCGGGTGGAAACACCATATATTTT. Its protein product is CASSPIGSGGNTIYF.

The CDR3 DNA reads as TGCGCCAGCAGCCACAGACTAGCGGGAGCTTACGAGCAGTACTTC. It translates to CASSHRLAGAYEQYF. The V and J genes are TRBV4-1 and TRBJ2-7, with 12 nucleotides matching TRBD2. The V gene's germline CDR1 is MGHRA and CDR2 YSYEKL. The CDR3 covers 15 residues. V lost 3 bases to trimming and J lost 4 bases; unmatched junction nucleotides: 4.

The V call is TRBV19, the J call TRBJ1-2; D is unclear. Looked up from germline, CDR1 is LNHDA and CDR2 is SQIVND (reference sequence). The V end was cut by 6 bases, the J end by 4 bases, with 15 bases between. This CDR3 has 14 amino acids. DNA of the CDR3: TGTGCCAGTAGCCCTATGGCAGCCACCTATGGCTACACCTTC. It codes for CASSPMAATYGYTF.

The chain carries TRBV7-9 and TRBJ2-3; unclear D gene. This CDR3 region has 14 residues. CDR1 and CDR2 (germline): SEHNR, FQNEAQ (reference sequence). Trimming took off 5 bases at V and 0 bases at J, with 9 bases between the two ends. DNA of the CDR3: TGTGCCAGCAGCCTCAGTCATAGCACAGATACGCAGTATTTT. Translating it yields CASSLSHSTDTQYF.

The chain recombines TRBV28 with TRBJ2-1; D is ambiguous. Trimming shortened V by 4 bases and J by 4 bases, and 8 bases separated the two germline ends. The CDR3 length is 13 residues. Germline CDR1 reads MDHEN; CDR2 reads SYDVKM. CDR3 region: CASSSPGYNEQFF. The CDR3 coding sequence is TGTGCCAGCAGTTCCCCCGGGTACAATGAGCAGTTCTTC.

This chain joins TRBV19 and TRBJ2-7; possibly TRBD1 or TRBD2 for D (5 bases each). Trimming removed 9 bases from V and 3 bases from J, with 15 bases in between. From germline, CDR1 is LNHDA and CDR2 SQIVND (reference sequence). The CDR3 length is 13 residues. CDR3 DNA: TGTGCCAGCGCCGGGGCGGCCGACTACGAGCAGTACTTC. This codes for CASAGAADYEQYF.

This sequence joins TRBV7-2 and TRBJ2-1; unclear D gene. The V end lost 5 bases, the J end lost 1 base, and 12 bases lay between the germline ends. The CDR3 is 15 residues long. Germline CDR1 is SGHTA and CDR2 is FQGNSA. CDR3 amino acids: CASSPRKGSYNEQFF. The CDR3 region has the DNA TGTGCCAGCAGCCCCCGCAAGGGATCCTACAATGAGCAGTTCTTC.

The chain employs TRBV11-3 and TRBJ2-7, with D tentatively TRBD1 or TRBD2 (5 bases each). The CDR3 loop spans 13 amino acids. The ends were cut back, 4 bases at V and 3 bases at J, with 10 bases in the middle. Germline-derived CDR1 and CDR2 are SGHNT and YENEEA. This CDR3 reads CASSSRDGYEQYF. In DNA form, the CDR3 reads TGTGCCAGCAGCTCTCGGGACGGCTACGAGCAGTACTTC. The full variable domain, its missing parts supplied by reference TRBV11-3 and TRBJ2-7, is EAGVVQSPRYKIIEKKQPVAFWCNPISGHNTLYWYLQNLGQGPELLIRYENEEAVDDSQLPKDRFSAERLKGVDSTLKIQPAELGDSAVYLCASSSRDGYEQYFGPGTRLTVT.

This clone turned up a few times. An end of the junction differs from the germline gene, which may be a read error. The V call is TRBV28, the J call TRBJ2-7, with TRBD2 as a possible D gene (5 bases). The CDR3 has 13 amino acids. CDR1 and CDR2 from the germline V gene are MDHEN and SYDVKM. CDR3 coding DNA: TGTGCCAGCAGTTTATCCGGGGTTTCCCACCCTATCTTC. Translated, it gives CASSLSGVSHPIF.

This clone appeared a few times. The V call is TRBV6-5, the J call TRBJ2-7; possibly TRBD1 for D (5 bases). From germline, CDR1 is MNHEY and CDR2 SVGAGI. The CDR3 is 14 residues long. V was trimmed by 5 bases and J by 2 bases, leaving 13 bases between them. The CDR3 loop reads CASSPYQGTYEQYF. The CDR3, as DNA: TGTGCCAGCAGTCCGTATCAGGGTACCTACGAGCAGTACTTC.

The gene calls are TRBV7-9 and TRBJ2-5; TRBD1 aligns across 12 bases. The germline CDR1 and CDR2 sequences are SEHNR and FQNEAQ (reference sequence). The CDR3 loop spans 16 amino acids. J gave up 4 bases and V 1 base, and 4 bases lay outside the gene matches. The chain's CDR3 is CASSLGGTGGRETQYF. CDR3 in DNA: TGTGCCAGCAGCTTAGGGGGGACAGGGGGCAGAGAGACCCAGTACTTC.

The chain employs TRBV28 and TRBJ1-1; 7 nucleotides line up with TRBD1. This CDR3 spans 12 amino acids. Per the germline V gene, CDR1 is MDHEN and CDR2 is SYDVKM. V trimming: 5 bases; J trimming: 3 bases; junction bases outside the gene matches: 0. As DNA, the CDR3 is TGTGCCAGCAGTAGGGGGCACACTGAAGCTTTCTTT. It codes for CASSRGHTEAFF.

The chain has TRBV27 and TRBJ2-7; D could derive from TRBD1 or TRBD2 (5 bases each). The germline V and J ends were trimmed by 4 bases and 3 bases, with 13 bases remaining between them. Germline V gene lookup returns CDR1 MNHEY and CDR2 SMNVEV (reference sequence). The CDR3 is 14 residues long. CDR3 sequence reads: CASSSRDGHYEQYF. For the CDR3, the DNA is TGTGCCAGCAGTTCAAGGGACGGTCACTACGAGCAGTACTTC.

This clone was observed once. The chain uses TRBV9 and TRBJ1-6; no firm D call. The CDR3 runs 15 residues. Germline V CDR1 and CDR2: SGDLS, YYNGEE. Trimming cost V 4 bases and J 3 bases, with 11 bases left between them. The CDR3 loop is CASSPPGSYNSPLHF. For the CDR3, the DNA is TGTGCCAGCAGCCCCCCGGGGAGCTATAATTCACCCCTCCACTTT.

This chain connects TRBV18 to TRBJ2-5; 7 bases are a match to TRBD2. The CDR3 spans 14 residues. Germline V gives CDR1 KGHSH, CDR2 LQKENI. Trimming removed 3 bases from V and 1 base from J; junction bases left unmatched: 2. CDR3 region: CASSPIAGQETQYF. CDR3 nucleotide sequence: TGTGCCAGCTCACCGATAGCGGGCCAAGAGACCCAGTACTTC.

CDR3 residues: CASSLGQGADTQYF. For the CDR3, the DNA is TGCGCCAGCAGCTTGGGACAGGGGGCAGATACGCAGTATTTT. V usage is TRBV5-1 and J usage is TRBJ2-3, with TRBD1 matching over 9 bases. The germline V gene has CDR1 SGHRS and CDR2 YFSETQ. The V and J ends lost 0 bases and 4 bases, in that order; junction bases with no gene match: 0. This CDR3 region has 14 residues.

The V and J genes are TRBV5-1 and TRBJ2-1, with 9 bases fitting TRBD2. CDR3 size: 16 residues. Germline-derived CDR1 and CDR2 are SGHRS and YFSETQ. The V segment lost 0 bases and the J segment 3 bases; nucleotides outside the gene matches: 4. The CDR3 protein is CASSLGSGSLYNEQFF. The CDR3 DNA is TGCGCCAGCAGCTTGGGTAGCGGGAGTCTCTACAATGAGCAGTTCTTC.

The J gene is TRBJ1-1, the V gene TRBV7-3; 8 bases align to TRBD1. CDR1 is SGHTA, CDR2 FQGTGA, per germline. After removal of 2 bases from V and 10 bases from J, the junction contained 6 bases not matched to a gene. The CDR3 sequence is 13 residues long. The CDR3 nucleotides are TGTGCCAGCAGCTTACAGGGGGCTGGGGCAGCTTTCTTT. This encodes CASSLQGAGAAFF.

The chain employs TRBV18 and TRBJ2-2, with 7 nucleotides matching TRBD1. The CDR3 contains 15 residues. V shed 6 bases, J shed 3 bases, and the junction held 7 bases outside the gene matches. Looked up from germline, CDR1 is KGHSH and CDR2 is LQKENI. For the CDR3, the DNA is TGTGCCAGCTCTCTTGGACAGGATTACACCGGGGAGCTGTTTTTT. Protein sequence: CASSLGQDYTGELFF.

This chain uses TRBV6-5 with TRBJ1-2; D unclear. This CDR3 is built from 12 residues. The V gene's germline CDR1 is MNHEY and CDR2 SVGAGI. Trimming removed 6 bases at V and 8 bases at J, with 13 bases between. CDR3 sequence (DNA): TGTGCCAGCAGGGACCGGGGTTGGGGCTACACCTTC. Its protein is CASRDRGWGYTF.